This TCR beta chain is from a study of tumour-infiltrating T cells in Burkitt lymphoma. Study context: Productive clonality predicted overall and progression-free survival.

This clone was picked up a small number of times. CDR3 length: 14 amino acids. The V and J ends lost 1 base and 3 bases respectively, with 9 bases between them. CDR1 and CDR2 (germline): LGHNA, YNFKEQ. Libraries were prepared by immunoSEQ multiplex PCR; TCRdb keeps only in-frame clonotypes and omits some of them. The repertoire holds 5,000 to 7,000 clones, with 9.5% to 10% as singletons. This receptor was obtained from a human donor with diffuse large B-cell lymphoma. Sequencing input: tumor tissue. The chain recombines TRBV4-2 with TRBJ2-5, with D possibly matching TRBD2 (5 bases). The CDR3 is CASSQGSTKETQYF. The CDR3 DNA sequence: TGTGCCAGCAGCCAAGGTTCGACTAAAGAGACCCAGTACTTC.